This T cell receptor (beta chain) was obtained from a study of radiotherapy plus CTLA-4 blockade in lung cancer. Germline V gives CDR1 SEHNR, CDR2 FQNEAQ (reference sequence). The CDR3 contains 11 residues. Trimming stripped 5 bases from V and 7 bases from J, with 9 bases between. Libraries were prepared by immunoSEQ multiplex PCR; TCRdb keeps only in-frame clonotypes and omits some of them. The sample records some 64,000 clones, 70% to 85% being singletons. The chain carries TRBV7-9 and TRBJ2-7, with D unclear. The source is a human donor with non-small cell lung cancer who had a complete response to radiotherapy plus ipilimumab. This material consisted of peripheral blood, taken from a patient treated with radiotherapy plus ipilimumab. DNA of the CDR3: TGTGCCAGCAGCCGTACTTTAGAGCAGTACTTC. Residues: CASSRTLEQYF.